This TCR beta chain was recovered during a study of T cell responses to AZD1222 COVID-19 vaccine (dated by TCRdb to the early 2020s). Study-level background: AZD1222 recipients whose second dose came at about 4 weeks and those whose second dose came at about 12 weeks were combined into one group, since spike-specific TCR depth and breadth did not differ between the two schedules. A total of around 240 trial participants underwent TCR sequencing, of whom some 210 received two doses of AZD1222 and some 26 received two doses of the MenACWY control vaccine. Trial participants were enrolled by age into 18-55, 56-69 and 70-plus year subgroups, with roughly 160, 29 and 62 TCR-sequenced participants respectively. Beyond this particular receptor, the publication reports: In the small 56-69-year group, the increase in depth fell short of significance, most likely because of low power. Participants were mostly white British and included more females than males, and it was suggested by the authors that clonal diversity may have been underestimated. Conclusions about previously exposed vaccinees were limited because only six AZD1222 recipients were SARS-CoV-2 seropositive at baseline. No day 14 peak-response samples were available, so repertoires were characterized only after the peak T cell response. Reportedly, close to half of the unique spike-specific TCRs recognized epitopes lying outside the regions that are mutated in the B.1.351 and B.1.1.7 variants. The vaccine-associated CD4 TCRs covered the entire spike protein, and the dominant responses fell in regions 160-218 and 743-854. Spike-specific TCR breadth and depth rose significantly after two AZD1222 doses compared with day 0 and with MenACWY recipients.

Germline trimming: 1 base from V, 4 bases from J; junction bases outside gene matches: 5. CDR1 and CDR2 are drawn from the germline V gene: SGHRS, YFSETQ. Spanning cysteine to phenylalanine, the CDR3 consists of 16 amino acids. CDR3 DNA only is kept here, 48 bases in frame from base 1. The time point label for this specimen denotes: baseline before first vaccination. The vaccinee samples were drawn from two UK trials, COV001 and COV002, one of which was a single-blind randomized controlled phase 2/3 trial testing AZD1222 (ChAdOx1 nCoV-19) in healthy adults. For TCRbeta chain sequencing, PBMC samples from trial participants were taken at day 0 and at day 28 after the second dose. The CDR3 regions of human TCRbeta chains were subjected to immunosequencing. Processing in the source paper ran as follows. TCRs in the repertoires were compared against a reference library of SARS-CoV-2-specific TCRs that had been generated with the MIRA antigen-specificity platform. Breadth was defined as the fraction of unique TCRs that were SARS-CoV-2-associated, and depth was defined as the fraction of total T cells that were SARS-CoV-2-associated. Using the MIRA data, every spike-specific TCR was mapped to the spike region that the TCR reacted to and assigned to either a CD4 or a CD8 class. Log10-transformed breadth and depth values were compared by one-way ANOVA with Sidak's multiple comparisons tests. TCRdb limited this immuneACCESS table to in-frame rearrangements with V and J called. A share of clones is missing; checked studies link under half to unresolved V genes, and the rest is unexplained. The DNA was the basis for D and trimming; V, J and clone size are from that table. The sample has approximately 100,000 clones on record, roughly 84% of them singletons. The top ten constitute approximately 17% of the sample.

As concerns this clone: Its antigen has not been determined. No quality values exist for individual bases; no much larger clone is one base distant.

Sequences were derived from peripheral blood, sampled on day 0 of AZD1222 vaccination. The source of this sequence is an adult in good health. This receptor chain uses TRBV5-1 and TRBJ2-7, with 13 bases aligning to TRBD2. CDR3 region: CASSLTGTSGAYEQYF. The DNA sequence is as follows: TGCGCCAGCAGCTTGACCGGGACTAGCGGGGCGTACGAGCAGTACTTC.